This T cell receptor beta chain was identified during a study of lymphopenia after photon versus proton radiotherapy (dated by TCRdb to about 2019). About the full investigation: The study compared the immunological effects of photon versus proton radiation therapy in patients with gastrointestinal tumors who developed high-grade lymphopenia. A cohort of some 22 patients with gastrointestinal tumors who received either photon or proton therapy and subsequently developed lymphopenia was included. The study aimed to characterize how the two radiation modalities differ in their impact on the immune system.

This clone was detected only once. Its recognized antigen is unknown. No clone much larger than this one lies a single base away; base qualities are absent. Libraries were built with the immunoSEQ multiplex PCR assay. Deep sequencing of rearranged TCR beta loci, alongside multiparametric flow cytometry, was used to profile T cell repertoires. TCRdb holds this immuneACCESS table with in-frame rearrangements only. Some clones are missing; in checked studies, unresolved V genes explain under half, and the rest has no known cause. The sample table shows about 39,000 clones, and about 94% are seen once. The ten biggest clones cover 12% to 15% of the sample. Study-wide findings and limitations: Among patients across the cohort who died, overall survival time showed an inverse correlation with a larger post-nadir drop in TCR diversity. During treatment, patients who received proton therapy stayed relatively stable, whereas patients who received photon therapy lost naive T cells and TCR diversity and gained effector/memory populations. The survival association was assessed only in patients who died, and the authors presented better survival with proton therapy as a possibility rather than a demonstrated result. After the lymphocyte count nadir, repertoires from photon-treated patients showed oligoclonal expansion, particularly of CD8+ Temra cells, and this expansion drove the decline in diversity.

Trimming removed 4 bases from V and 5 bases from J, leaving 10 bases between the germline ends. CDR1 and CDR2 are read off the germline V gene as SGHDT and YYEEEE. The CDR3 goes from the cysteine to the phenylalanine over 13 residues. Only the CDR3 DNA stays, 39 bases, in frame from base 1. The receptor chain draws on TRBV5-6 and TRBJ1-5; confidence is insufficient to name the D gene. The source was peripheral blood, collected from a patient treated with photon-based radiotherapy. The receptor comes from a man in his 60s with cholangiocarcinoma. The nucleotide sequence reads TGTGCCAGCAGCCTTGGTCCGGATCAGCCCCAGCATTTT. This sequence encodes CASSLGPDQPQHF.